This TCR beta chain was found in a study of brain T cells in children with intractable seizures. Study findings and constraints: Only CDR3 sequence similarity suggested viral specificity, without known HCMV serostatus.

As regards this clone: Its antigen remains unknown.

The time point was: blood from clinic visit 5 months post-surgery; TSC patient then seizure free. Surgery cases with the highest brain T cell transcript signatures were chosen for sequencing. Pre-surgery treatment included at least one anti-epileptic drug. Profiling relied on immunoSEQ multiplex PCR, and the TCRdb table lists in-frame clones only, not all of them. The sample records 300,000 to 400,000 clones, nearly 95% being singletons. The source of this sequence is a boy in the first two years of life with tuberous sclerosis and intractable seizures. This sample comprised peripheral blood, obtained approximately 5 months after surgery.

The CDR3 sequence: CASSPGQGARETQYF. The CDR3, as DNA: TGTGCCAGCAGCCCGGGGCAGGGGGCAAGGGAGACCCAGTACTTC. The chain combines TRBV7-2 with TRBJ2-5, with 8 bases aligning to TRBD1. Per germline, CDR1 SGHTA and CDR2 FQGNSA. J lost 5 bases, V lost 5 bases, and 10 bases had no gene match. The CDR3 sequence is 15 residues long. Together with reference TRBV7-2 and TRBJ2-5, the CDR3 gives the full variable domain: GAGVSQSPSNKVTEKGKDVELRCDPISGHTALYWYRQSLGQGLEFLIYFQGNSAPDKSGLPSDRFSAERTGGSVSTLTIQRTQQEDSAVYLCASSPGQGARETQYFGPGTRLLVL.